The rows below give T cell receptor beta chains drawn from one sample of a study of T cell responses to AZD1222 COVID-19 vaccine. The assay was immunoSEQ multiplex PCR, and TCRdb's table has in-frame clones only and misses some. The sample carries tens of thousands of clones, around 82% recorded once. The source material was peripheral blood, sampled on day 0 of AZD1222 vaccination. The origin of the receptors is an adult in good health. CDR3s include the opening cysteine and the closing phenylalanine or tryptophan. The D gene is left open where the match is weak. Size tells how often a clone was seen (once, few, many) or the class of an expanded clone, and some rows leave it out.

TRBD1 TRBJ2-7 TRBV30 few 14 TGTGCCTGGAGCAGGGGGACAGGGTTCAACGAGCAGTACTTC CAWSRGTGFNEQYF
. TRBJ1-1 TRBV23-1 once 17 TGCGCCAGCAGTCAAGGTCCCGGTACCTACTGGGACACTGAAGCTTTCTTT CASSQGPGTYWDTEAFF
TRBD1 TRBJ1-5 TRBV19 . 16 TGTGCCAGTAGACGACAGGGGGGGGATAGCAATCAGCCCCAGCATTTT CASRRQGGDSNQPQHF
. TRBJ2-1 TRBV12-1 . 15 TGTGCCAGCAGCGACCCAAACTACCACTACAATGAGCAGTTCTTC CASSDPNYHYNEQFF
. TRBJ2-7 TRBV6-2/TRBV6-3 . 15 TGTGCCAGCAGCCGGGCGTTCGGGACACACTACGAGCAGTACTTC CASSRAFGTHYEQYF
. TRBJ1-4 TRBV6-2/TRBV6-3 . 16 TGTGCCAGCAGTTATAGAAGCGGGGCCGCCGGGGGAAAACTGTTTTTT CASSYRSGAAGGKLFF
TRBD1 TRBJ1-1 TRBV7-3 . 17 TGTGCCAGCAGCCACGTCCCGGGACAGGGACAGGGCACTGAAGCTTTCTTT CASSHVPGQGQGTEAFF
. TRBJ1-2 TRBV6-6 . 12 TGTGCCAGCAGTCTTAATGGGGCGGGCTACACCTTC CASSLNGAGYTF
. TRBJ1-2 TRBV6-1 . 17 TGTGCCAGCAGTGAATTAGGAGGAACAGGGTGGAACTATGGCTACACCTTC CASSELGGTGWNYGYTF
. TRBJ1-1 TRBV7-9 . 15 TGTGCCAGCAGCCCATACTGGCAACCGAACACTGAAGCTTTCTTT CASSPYWQPNTEAFF
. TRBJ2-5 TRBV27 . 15 TGTGCCAGCAGTTTACACGGGACGGCAGGAGAGACCCAGTACTTC CASSLHGTAGETQYF
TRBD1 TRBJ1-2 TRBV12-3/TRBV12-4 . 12 TGTGCCAGCAGCGACAGGGTTAGGGGCTACACCTTC CASSDRVRGYTF
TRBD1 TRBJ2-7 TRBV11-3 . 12 TGTGCCAGCAGCCGGACAGGGCTCGAGCAGTACTTC CASSRTGLEQYF
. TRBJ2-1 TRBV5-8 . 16 TGTGCCAGCAGCTTGAAAGGGGTAGGCTCCTACAATGAGCAGTTCTTC CASSLKGVGSYNEQFF
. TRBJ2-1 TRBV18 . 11 TGTGCCAGCTCACCAGGCAATGAGCAGTTCTTC CASSPGNEQFF
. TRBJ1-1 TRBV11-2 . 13 TGTGCCAGCAGCTTAGATTCAACTCCTGAAGCTTTCTTT CASSLDSTPEAFF
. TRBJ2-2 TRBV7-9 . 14 TGTGCCAGCAGCCCCGGGATCCTCACCGGGGAGCTGTTTTTT CASSPGILTGELFF
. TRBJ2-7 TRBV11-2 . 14 TGTGCCAGCAGCTTAACAGGAGCCTCCTACGAGCAGTACTTC CASSLTGASYEQYF
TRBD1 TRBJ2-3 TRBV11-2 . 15 TGTGCCAGCAGCCCCGGGACAGGGAATACAGATACGCAGTATTTT CASSPGTGNTDTQYF
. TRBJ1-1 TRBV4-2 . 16 TGTGCCAGCAGCCAAGAAACAGCCCGCCGCGACACTGAAGCTTTCTTT CASSQETARRDTEAFF
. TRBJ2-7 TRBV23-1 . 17 TGCGCCAGCAGTCTTTTTCCCAAAGGCCGTGAAAGCTACGAGCAGTACTTC CASSLFPKGRESYEQYF
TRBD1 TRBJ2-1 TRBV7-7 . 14 TGTGCTAGCAGCTATGGACAGGGGGCGAATGAGCAGTTCTTC CASSYGQGANEQFF
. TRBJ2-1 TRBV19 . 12 TGTGCCAGTAGTATCACTAACAATGAGCAGTTCTTC CASSITNNEQFF
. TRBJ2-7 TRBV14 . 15 TGTGCCAGCAGCCAAGATAACGGGTACTCCTACGAGCAGTACTTC CASSQDNGYSYEQYF
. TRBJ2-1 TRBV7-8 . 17 TGTGCCAGCAGCTTAGCGGGGCGGGTAGGCTCCTACAATGAGCAGTTCTTC CASSLAGRVGSYNEQFF
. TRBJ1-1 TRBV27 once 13 TGTGCCAGCAGTCTCTTACCGAACACTGAAGCTTTCTTT CASSLLPNTEAFF
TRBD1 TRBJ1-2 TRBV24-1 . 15 TGTGCCACCAGTGACCCGGGACAGGGGGCCCTTGGCTACACCTTC CATSDPGQGALGYTF
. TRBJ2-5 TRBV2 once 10 TGTGCCAGCAACCGGGGGACCCAGTACTTC CASNRGTQYF
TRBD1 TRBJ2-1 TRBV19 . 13 TGTGCCAGTAAGAGACAGGGGGTCAATGAGCAGTTCTTC CASKRQGVNEQFF
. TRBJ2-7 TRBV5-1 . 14 TGCGCCAGCAGCTTTACCCAGCAAGCCTACGAGCAGTACTTC CASSFTQQAYEQYF
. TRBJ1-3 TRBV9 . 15 TGTGCCAGCAGCGTAGCAGACAGATCTGGAAACACCATATATTTT CASSVADRSGNTIYF
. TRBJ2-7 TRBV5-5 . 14 TGTGCCAGCAGTTGGCAGTTAGATACTTACGAGCAGTACTTC CASSWQLDTYEQYF
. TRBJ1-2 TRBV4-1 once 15 TGCGCCAGCAGCCAAGGGCCTCCCCGGGACTATGGCTACACCTTC CASSQGPPRDYGYTF
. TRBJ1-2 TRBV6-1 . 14 TGTGCCAGCAGTGAAACGGGGGTTGGCTATGGCTACACCTTC CASSETGVGYGYTF
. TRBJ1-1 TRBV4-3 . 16 TGCGCCAGCAGCCAAGATGGTAGAGGGTCGAACACTGAAGCTTTCTTT CASSQDGRGSNTEAFF
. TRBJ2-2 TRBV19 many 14 TGTGCCAGTAGTATTGTGGAGGCGGCCGGGGAGCTGTTTTTT CASSIVEAAGELFF
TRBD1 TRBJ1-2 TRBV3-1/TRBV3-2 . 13 TGTGCCAGCAGCCCCGGGACAGCTTATGGCTACACCTTC CASSPGTAYGYTF
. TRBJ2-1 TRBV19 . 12 TGTGCCAGTAGTCTGGTAGACAATGAGCAGTTCTTC CASSLVDNEQFF
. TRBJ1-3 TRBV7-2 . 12 TGTGCCAGCAGCTCACAGGGAAACACCATATATTTT CASSSQGNTIYF
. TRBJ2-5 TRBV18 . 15 TGTGCCAGCTCATCCCGACAGGCCCGGGGCGAGAGGTCCCACTTC CASSSRQARGERSHF
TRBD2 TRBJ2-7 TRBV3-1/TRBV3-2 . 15 TGTGCCAGCAGCCATCGCGGGGGGAACTCCTACGAGCAGTACTTC CASSHRGGNSYEQYF
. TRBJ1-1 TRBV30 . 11 TGTGCCTGGAGTTCGGGGCCTGAAGCTTTCTTT CAWSSGPEAFF
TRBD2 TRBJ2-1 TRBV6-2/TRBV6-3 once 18 TGTGCCAGCAGTTACTCCCGACTAGCGGGGGGCTCCTACAATGAGCAGTTCTTC CASSYSRLAGGSYNEQFF
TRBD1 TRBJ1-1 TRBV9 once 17 TGTGCCAGCAGCGTAGGGGACAGGGTATCTTTGAACACTGAAGCTTTCTTT CASSVGDRVSLNTEAFF
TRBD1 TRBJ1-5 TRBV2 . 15 TGTGCCAGCAAAACAGGGGTCGGTGTCGCTCAGCCCCAGCATTTT CASKTGVGVAQPQHF
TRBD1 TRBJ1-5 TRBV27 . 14 TGTGCCAGCAGTGCCGGGACAGGGGGTCAGCCCCAGCATTTT CASSAGTGGQPQHF
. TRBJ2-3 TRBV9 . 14 TGTGCCAGCAGCGTAGCCCCTAGTCGGGATACGCAGTATTTT CASSVAPSRDTQYF
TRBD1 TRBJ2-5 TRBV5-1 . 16 TGCGCCAGCAGCGTTGAAGGGACAGGGAACGGCGAGACCCAGTACTTC CASSVEGTGNGETQYF
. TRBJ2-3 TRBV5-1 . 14 TGCGCCAGCAGCCAAGACAGAAATCCAGATACGCAGTATTTT CASSQDRNPDTQYF
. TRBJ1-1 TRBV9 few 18 TGTGCCAGCAGCGTAGGAGGCACTTCGCGGCAGTTAAACACTGAAGCTTTCTTT CASSVGGTSRQLNTEAFF
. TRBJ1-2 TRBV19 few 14 TGTGCCAGTAGTATTGCAGGGGTATCGCGGGGCTACACCTTC CASSIAGVSRGYTF
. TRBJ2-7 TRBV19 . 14 TGTGCCAGTACACTCGACAGTTTGTCCTACGAGCAGTACTTC CASTLDSLSYEQYF
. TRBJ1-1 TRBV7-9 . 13 TGTGCCAGCAGCTTAGGGGCGCGCACTGAAGCTTTCTTT CASSLGARTEAFF
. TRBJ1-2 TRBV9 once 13 TGTGCCAGCAGCGCTCTCAGCAACTATGGCTACACCTTC CASSALSNYGYTF
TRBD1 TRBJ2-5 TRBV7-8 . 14 TGTGCCAGCAGCCAATTACAGGGGGCAGAGACCCAGTACTTC CASSQLQGAETQYF
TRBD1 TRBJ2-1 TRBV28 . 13 TGTGCCAGCAGCTCGGGACAGGACAATGAGCAGTTCTTC CASSSGQDNEQFF
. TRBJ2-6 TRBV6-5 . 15 TGTGCCAGCAGGTGGGACCCCTCTGGGGCCAACGTCCTGACTTTC CASRWDPSGANVLTF
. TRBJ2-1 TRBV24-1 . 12 TGTGCCACCCGTGGGGGAAAAGGTGAGCAGTTCTTC CATRGGKGEQFF